This TCR beta chain is drawn from a study of blood T cell repertoires in COVID-19. Study information: Acute and convalescent COVID-19 samples came from the United States, Italy and Spain. T cells, B-cell-depleted T cells, or PBMCs supplied cDNA or gDNA.

Original methodology: Using reference gene primer amplification, nucleated cell counts were estimated. Assay: immunoSEQ multiplex PCR; the TCRdb copy retains only in-frame clones and omits some. V, J and clone size derive from that table, while D and trimming were established from the DNA sequence. The profile shows around 88,000 clones, over 70% of them singletons. Sequencing was performed on peripheral blood. The origin of this receptor is a man aged 50 to 60 who had recovered from COVID-19.

The CDR3 spells CASSPESFGNEKLFF. CDR3 bases: TGTGCCAGCTCACCGGAGTCATTCGGGAATGAAAAACTGTTTTTT. This chain uses TRBV18 with TRBJ1-4, with unresolved D. Germline CDR1 KGHSH, CDR2 LQKENI. With 3 bases removed from V and 5 bases from J, the gap between germline ends came to 13 bases. The CDR3 runs 15 residues.